This TCR beta chain was recovered during a study of T cell responses to AZD1222 COVID-19 vaccine. General study findings and limits: Researchers took repertoire samples only after the peak T cell response had come. A reported finding is that nearly half of spike-specific TCRs target unmutated variant regions. CD4 TCRs associated with vaccination spanned spike, dominating at 160-218 and 743-854.

Trimming removed 5 bases at V and 3 bases at J, with 10 bases between. CDR1 is SGHVS, CDR2 FNYEAQ, per germline. This CDR3 is 13 amino acids long. Method: immunoSEQ multiplex PCR; TCRdb's copy keeps in-frame clones and lacks some. The top ten hold 3.5% to 5.5% of the sample, which has 100,000 to 120,000 clones, around 81% seen once. As concerns this clone: Its target is unknown.

This chain joins TRBV7-6 and TRBJ1-1; D gene unclear. This sample comprised peripheral blood, obtained on day 0 of AZD1222 vaccination. The TCR originated in an adult in good health. The CDR3 DNA is TGTGCCAGCAGCAGTAAGACGGACACTGAAGCTTTCTTT. Protein: CASSSKTDTEAFF.